This T cell receptor (beta chain) was sequenced during a study of cytomegalovirus exposure and HLA in healthy donors. For this clone: Its antigen is not identified.

These donors counted as nominally healthy when sampled, but unrecorded immune exposures were likely. Vbeta (60) and Jbeta (13) primers were used in the PCR. The protocol was immunoSEQ multiplex PCR, while the TCRdb copy is restricted to in-frame clones and leaves out a portion. The sample comprises some 100,000 clones, 84% of which are singletons, and around 1.2% rests with the top ten. Study-wide results and limits: Certain indistinguishable V segments, among them TRBV6-2 and TRBV6-3, were excluded. Among TCR sequences, most were rare, though some public TCRs appeared in many donors.

V lost 4 bases, J lost 1 base, and 14 bases lay in between. Germline-derived CDR1 and CDR2 are MDHEN and SYDVKM. There are 15 residues in the CDR3. The chain employs TRBV28 and TRBJ2-7; D unclear. The sample was PBMCs. The receptor's source is a woman younger than 35 in good health and CMV-seronegative. CDR3 in DNA: TGTGCCAGCAGTTCCCCGGGTTCCTTATCCTACGAGCAGTACTTC. Amino acids: CASSSPGSLSYEQYF.